This TCR beta chain was observed in a study of CD8 T cells in ankylosing spondylitis. Notes on this clonotype: Antigen specificity is unknown.

One entry per CDR3 protein results from TCRdb running MiXCR on the 5' RACE reads. The sample contains about 450,000 distinct CDR3 sequences, roughly 27% of which appear only once. From germline, CDR1 is KGHDR and CDR2 SFDVKD. The CDR3 has 16 residues. The V gene end was trimmed by 2 bases and the J gene end by 1 base; junction bases not matched to a gene: 4. Findings and caveats of the study: The study identified a TCR beta motif of 7 or 8 highly homologous variants that appeared characteristic of ankylosing spondylitis blood.

The chain employs TRBV24-1 and TRBJ2-5; 9 nucleotides match TRBD1. Sequencing input: blood, either unsorted or a sorted T cell fraction (not recorded which). The clonotype comes from a male donor with ankylosing spondylitis. This CDR3 is CATSDYRGQVQETQYF. Here the CDR3 DNA reads TGTGCCACCAGTGATTACAGGGGGCAGGTCCAAGAGACCCAGTACTTC.